A single sample is the source of the 15 T cell receptor beta chains below, sequenced in a study of shared clonotypes between healthy human individuals. Here immunoSEQ multiplex PCR was the method, and the copy in TCRdb shows in-frame clones only, minus some. The top ten clones hold approximately 0.9% of a sample with 950,000 to 1,200,000 clones, 70% to 80% of them seen once. Sequenced: memory CD4+ T cells from PBMCs. Indicated subset: CD45RA-negative fraction. These receptors originate from a man between 18 and 35 years old in good health. Some clones in this sample may be carry-over from other donors' samples.

This chain joins TRBV2 and TRBJ2-7; D may be TRBD2 (5 bases). CDR1 is SNHLY and CDR2 is FYNNEI in the germline V gene. The CDR3 length is 14 residues. The CDR3 nucleotides read TGTGCTACGCGGGCGCAGGTTTACTCCTACGAGCAGTACTTC. Translation: CATRAQVYSYEQYF.

The V call is TRBV5-1, the J call TRBJ2-2; no definite D call. The CDR3 consists of 15 residues. Germline CDR1 and CDR2: SGHRS and YFSETQ. Deletions cut 0 bases from V and 4 bases from J, with 10 bases between. In DNA, the CDR3 is TGCGCCAGCAGCTTGGTATCTTCGAGCACCGGGGAGCTGTTTTTT. Residues: CASSLVSSSTGELFF.

In DNA, the CDR3 is TGTGCCAGGAAGTGGGACAGCGACACCGGGGAGCTGTTTTTT. Translated: CARKWDSDTGELFF. The chain has TRBV2 and TRBJ2-2; 7 positions match TRBD1. Per the germline V gene, CDR1 is SNHLY and CDR2 is FYNNEI. The CDR3 contains 14 residues. The junction had 7 bases not matched to a gene; V was cut back by 9 bases and J by 3 bases.

This clone was picked up one time. V and J are TRBV7-9 and TRBJ1-2; D is uncertain. Germline V gives CDR1 SEHNR, CDR2 FQNEAQ (reference sequence). This CDR3 comprises 14 residues. The ends were cut back, 2 bases at V and 2 bases at J, with 9 bases in the middle. CDR3: CASSLILGNYGYTF. CDR3 coding DNA: TGTGCCAGCAGCTTAATACTGGGAAACTATGGCTACACCTTC.

The CDR3 DNA reads as TGTGCCAGCAGGGCCAGGGTAAATGAAAAACTGTTTTTT. As protein: CASRARVNEKLFF. The J gene is TRBJ1-4, the V gene TRBV2; D may be TRBD1 (5 bases). V lost 6 bases and J lost 5, with 10 bases in between. CDR3 length: 13 amino acids. The V gene's germline CDR1 is SNHLY and CDR2 FYNNEI.

This chain joins TRBV2 and TRBJ2-7; D not resolved. Germline assignment: CDR1 SNHLY and CDR2 FYNNEI. The CDR3 is made up of 11 amino acids. Trimming shortened V by 6 bases and J by 1 base, and 4 bases separated the two germline ends. The CDR3 is CASRESYEQYF. In DNA form, the CDR3 reads TGTGCCAGCAGGGAGTCCTACGAGCAGTACTTC.

The genes are TRBV27 and TRBJ2-1; 10 positions agree with TRBD2. Germline loops: CDR1 MNHEY, CDR2 SMNVEV (reference sequence). Trimming took 8 bases from V and 8 from J; bases not matched to a gene: 9. The CDR3 contains 14 residues. The CDR3 DNA sequence: TGTGCCAGCGGACGACTAGCGGGCGCCCATGAGCAGTTCTTC. It yields the protein CASGRLAGAHEQFF.

V gene TRBV6-1 combines with J gene TRBJ2-2; 11 bases line up with TRBD2. With V trimmed by 4 bases and J by 1 base, 5 bases remained unmatched. The CDR3 length is 17 residues. Germline CDR1 is MNHNS and CDR2 is SASEGT. CDR3 in amino acids: CASSGGLAVLNTGELFF. CDR3 DNA: TGTGCCAGCAGTGGGGGACTAGCGGTATTGAACACCGGGGAGCTGTTTTTT.

J is TRBJ1-1 and V is TRBV7-2; maybe TRBD1 (5 bases). Germline lookup yields CDR1 SGHTA and CDR2 FQGNSA. Between the trimmed V and J ends, which lost 0 bases and 5 bases, there was a span of 10 bases. The CDR3 loop spans 14 amino acids. For the CDR3, the DNA is TGTGCCAGCAGCTTAGCATCAGGGAGGACTGAAGCTTTCTTT. Translating gives CASSLASGRTEAFF.

The chain employs TRBV2 and TRBJ2-5, with TRBD2 matching 13 bases. The CDR3 covers 15 residues. Germline assignment: CDR1 SNHLY and CDR2 FYNNEI. V dropped 1 base and J dropped 5; count of bases not matched to a gene: 1. The CDR3 region is CASSEVGLAGETQYF. CDR3 sequence (DNA): TGTGCCAGCAGTGAAGTGGGACTAGCGGGGGAGACCCAGTACTTC.

This clone was detected once. V usage is TRBV28 and J usage is TRBJ2-7; perhaps TRBD2 as D (6 bases). The CDR3 is 14 amino acids. CDR1 and CDR2 from the germline V gene are MDHEN and SYDVKM. The V gene lost 4 bases and the J gene lost 2 bases, with 12 bases spanning the gap. The DNA of the CDR3 is TGTGCCAGCAGTTCAACAGGAGGGACCTACGAGCAGTACTTC. It yields the protein CASSSTGGTYEQYF. The full variable domain, in which reference TRBV28 and TRBJ2-7 provide the parts outside the CDR3, is DVKVTQSSRYLVKRTGEKVFLECVQDMDHENMFWYRQDPGLGLRLIYFSYDVKMKEKGDIPEGYSVSREKKERFSLILESASTNQTSMYLCASSSTGGTYEQYFGPGTRLTVT.

This clone occurred a few times. The gene calls are TRBV5-1 and TRBJ2-2; 9 bases agree with TRBD2. Trimming cost V 4 bases and J 6 bases; bases outside gene matches: 4. CDR1 SGHRS and CDR2 YFSETQ come from the germline V gene. This CDR3 has 14 residues. The CDR3 loop is CASSQREDSGELFF. The CDR3 nucleotides are TGCGCCAGCAGCCAGCGGGAGGACTCCGGGGAGCTGTTTTTT.

The chain joins TRBV20-1 to TRBJ2-3, with D hard to call. CDR3 length: 10 residues. Trimming cost V 0 bases and J 12 bases, with 7 bases left between them. CDR1 is DFQATT, CDR2 SNEGSKA, per germline (reference sequence). The chain's CDR3 is CSARDRPQYF. The CDR3 bases are TGCAGTGCTAGAGACAGACCCCAGTATTTT.

The rearrangement links TRBV4-2 to TRBJ2-2; 12 bases line up with TRBD2. Germline CDR1 is LGHNA and CDR2 is YNFKEQ. This CDR3 region has 16 residues. After removal of 0 bases from V and 6 bases from J, the junction contained 2 bases not matched to a gene. CDR3 coding DNA: TGTGCCAGCAGCCAAGACCCTAGCGGGAGGGCCGGGGAGCTGTTTTTT. This translates into CASSQDPSGRAGELFF.

The gene calls are TRBV10-3 and TRBJ1-2; tentatively, D is TRBD1 (5 bases). The germline V and J ends were trimmed by 5 bases and 1 base, with 11 bases remaining between them. Germline CDR1 reads ENHRY; CDR2 reads SYGVKD. This CDR3 has 14 residues. CDR3 region: CAISQQASNYGYTF. The CDR3 nucleotides read TGTGCCATCAGTCAACAGGCGAGTAACTATGGCTACACCTTC.